Each of the 5 T cell receptor beta chains below was sequenced from the same sample in a study of OX40 agonist ivuxolimab in advanced cancers. Library generation was performed with the immunoSEQ multiplex PCR assay. TCRdb mirrors the immuneACCESS table, restricted to in-frame sequences. Some clones are absent from its copies; in checked studies, under half trace to an unresolved V gene, and the reason for the others is unknown. Recorded for this sample are about 88,000 clones; roughly 84% of them occurred a single time. Roughly 3.8% of the sample is taken by the ten largest. Specimen: CD4+ or CD8+ T cells sorted from blood, collected in a trial of the OX40 agonist ivuxolimab. The origin of the receptors is an adult with an advanced solid tumor such as melanoma, head and neck, liver or kidney cancer.

A remark on this clone: At one end the junction does not follow the germline gene, possibly because of a read error. CDR3 nucleotide sequence: TGTGCTAGCAGCTTGCAAGCGGGGGGCGAGCAGTACTTC. Its protein product is CASSLQAGGEQYF. The chain carries TRBV7-7 and TRBJ2-7; 9 positions match TRBD2. This CDR3 has 13 amino acids. The germline gives CDR1 SSHAT, CDR2 FNYEAQ (reference sequence). Filled out from reference TRBV7-7 and TRBJ2-7, the complete variable domain reads GAGVSQSPRYKVTKRGQDVTLRCDPISSHATLYWYQQALGQGPEFLTYFNYEAQPDKSGLPSDRFSAERPEGSISTLTIQRTEQRDSAMYRCASSLQAGGEQYFGPGTRLTVT.

This rearrangement joins TRBV7-6 to TRBJ2-5; TRBD2 aligns across 13 bases. The CDR3 covers 18 residues. V was clipped by 0 bases and J by 4 bases; unmatched bases: 8. Germline CDR1 and CDR2: SGHVS and FNYEAQ. This CDR3 reads CASSLAVPGLAGRETQYF. In nucleotides, the CDR3 is TGTGCCAGCAGCTTAGCCGTTCCGGGACTAGCGGGAAGAGAGACCCAGTACTTC.

V and J are TRBV7-2 and TRBJ2-3; D gene uncertain. Germline CDR1 is SGHTA and CDR2 is FQGNSA. The CDR3 runs 13 residues. V lost 2 bases and J 6 bases, leaving 9 bases between the germline ends. The CDR3 sequence is CASSLTLQDTQYF. The CDR3 DNA reads TGTGCCAGCAGCTTAACCTTGCAGGATACGCAGTATTTT.

This chain connects TRBV4-1 to TRBJ1-5; D unresolved. The germline CDR1 and CDR2 sequences are MGHRA and YSYEKL. The CDR3 is 15 residues long. The V end lost 0 bases, the J end lost 7 bases, and 13 bases lay between the germline ends. This CDR3 reads CASSQDMDGYQPQHF. CDR3 sequence (DNA): TGCGCCAGCAGCCAAGATATGGACGGGTACCAGCCCCAGCATTTT.

CDR3 in amino acids: CASSITGLSYNEQFF. CDR3 bases: TGTGCCAGTAGTATAACAGGCCTCTCCTACAATGAGCAGTTCTTC. The chain couples TRBV19 to TRBJ2-1; D possibly corresponds to TRBD1 (5 bases). V was clipped by 2 bases and J by 0 bases, with 8 bases between them. The CDR3 totals 15 residues. CDR1 is LNHDA and CDR2 is SQIVND in the germline V gene (reference sequence).